This entry describes one T cell receptor beta chain. The table lists this clonotype with many counts. Its specific antigen is unknown. Base qualities are not provided; no much larger clone lies one nucleotide away. The data originate from a study of T cells in Graves' hyperthyroidism and ophthalmopathy (dated by TCRdb to the late 2010s). General notes on the study: Peripheral blood samples were taken at initial diagnosis, before any treatment was given. To identify TCR V-J signatures that set the groups apart, the researchers used a discovery cohort of approximately 98 patients, made up of 40 to 45 with Graves' ophthalmopathy and some 60 with stable Graves' hyperthyroidism. Prospective prediction of ophthalmopathy was tested in an independent validation cohort consisting of fewer than 20 hyperthyroidism patients and approximately 16 patients who later progressed to ophthalmopathy. For training and testing, the roughly 100 patients in the discovery cohort were randomly divided in a 7:3 ratio. In over five Graves' hyperthyroidism patients, the study also compared T-cell repertoires from thyroid tissue with T-cell repertoires from blood. After blood sampling, hyperthyroidism patients were treated with methimazole at a starting dose of 30 mg daily, and ophthalmopathy patients were treated with high-dose intravenous methylprednisolone. TCR Vbeta CDR3 sequencing of 120 to 150 peripheral blood samples (under 45 ophthalmopathy, over 70 hyperthyroidism and some 17 progressor patients) is reported in the paper.

Amplification of TCR beta CDR3 regions was carried out from RNA transcripts. For the first round of RT-PCR on the TCR CDR3, the HTBI primer set was used together with the Qiagen OneStep RT-PCR kit. Libraries were constructed in a second round of multiplex PCR, after which size selection and purification were carried out. The libraries were sequenced on an Illumina HiSeq2000 using paired-end 100 bp reads. The authors' analysis ran thus. SOAPnuke was used to process the raw data, throwing out any read that contained adapters or uncalled bases, had a mean Phred below 15, or lacked an exact constant-primer or identifier match. High-quality paired reads were merged using COPE v1.2.5, and each unique nucleotide sequence was defined as a clonotype. Clonotypes were aligned to IMGT TRBV, TRBD and TRBJ reference segments using MiTCR v1.1. Only V-J combinations with frequency above 0.0001, covering approximately 99% of repertoires, were analysed. A TCS score was defined as the ratio of F50 (clonal expansion) to E x V (chaos), with BLOSUM62-based TCRdist applied between CDR3 peptides within each V-J. Welch's t-statistics and random forest reduced 500 to 550 V-J features to roughly 13, which were used in a naive Bayes classifier (R e1071). TCRdb trimmed the raw reads at Q25, called clones with MiXCR and kept productive beta chains. Every CDR3 protein is listed once, alongside the most common genes and DNA of its rows. These V and J calls rely on TCRdb rather than the paper's analysis. This sample gives 100,000 to 140,000 distinct CDR3 sequences in total; about 16% of them show up just once. The ten top clones hold around 42% of the sample.

Stable Graves' hyperthyroidism was defined as the absence of progression to ophthalmopathy over 18 months of follow-up. Hyperthyroidism patients were aged 18 to 65 years and newly diagnosed, with disease duration of less than 2 months. Any patient with an uncontrolled infection, another autoimmune disease, pregnancy or lactation was excluded. Diagnoses were established on the basis of clinical symptoms, serum thyroxine and TRAb, thyroid ultrasound, and orbital computed tomography. PBMCs were isolated from more than 9 ml of fresh peripheral blood by Ficoll-Paque density gradient centrifugation. Total RNA was extracted with Trizol reagent, and quality was checked on an Agilent 2100 Bioanalyzer. Looking up the germline V gene yields CDR1 SGHVS and CDR2 FQNEAQ. V and J lose 2 bases and 3 bases, and a span of 11 bases separates them. The CDR3 measures 14 amino acids from cysteine to phenylalanine. Only the CDR3 region is kept as DNA, spanning 42 bases read in frame from base 1.

General study outcomes and caveats: Sample size was not statistically predetermined, and blinding of investigators to group allocation was not performed. In validation, progression to ophthalmopathy was predicted by the model with roughly 69% sensitivity and roughly 76% specificity, a median of about 6.4 months before onset. Most expanded thyroid clonotypes (frequency above 0.001) were also detected in blood, a finding suggesting that blood repertoires may reflect thyroid immune responses. A model built on a 13 V-J signature distinguished ophthalmopathy from stable hyperthyroidism, reaching about 88% sensitivity and 81% to 83% specificity in cross-validation and 80%/75% in testing.

Sequenced input: blood. The clonotype comes from a woman aged 45 to 65 with Graves' hyperthyroidism. The chain joins TRBV7-8 to TRBJ2-7, with the D gene too uncertain to name. The DNA sequence follows: TGTGCCAGCAGCTTATCATTAGCCGTCTACGAGCAGTACTTC. This encodes CASSLSLAVYEQYF.